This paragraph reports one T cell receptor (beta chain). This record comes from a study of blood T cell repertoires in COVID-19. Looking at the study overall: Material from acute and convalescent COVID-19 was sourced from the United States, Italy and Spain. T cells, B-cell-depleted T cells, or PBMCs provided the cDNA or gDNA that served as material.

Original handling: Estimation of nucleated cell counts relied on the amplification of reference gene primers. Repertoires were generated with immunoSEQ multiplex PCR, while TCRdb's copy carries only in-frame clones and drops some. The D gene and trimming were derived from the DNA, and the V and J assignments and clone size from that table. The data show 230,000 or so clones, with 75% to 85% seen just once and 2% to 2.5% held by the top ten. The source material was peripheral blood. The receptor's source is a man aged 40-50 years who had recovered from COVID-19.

In DNA form, the CDR3 reads TGTGCCAGCAGCTTCGCCGAGGTCCGGGGGAACGAGCAGTACTTC. Translating gives CASSFAEVRGNEQYF. This sequence joins TRBV5-4 and TRBJ2-7; D is possibly TRBD2 (6 bases). Germline CDR1 and CDR2: SGHNT and YYREEE (reference sequence). The CDR3 is made up of 15 amino acids. Deletions cut 2 bases from V and 5 bases from J, with 17 bases between.